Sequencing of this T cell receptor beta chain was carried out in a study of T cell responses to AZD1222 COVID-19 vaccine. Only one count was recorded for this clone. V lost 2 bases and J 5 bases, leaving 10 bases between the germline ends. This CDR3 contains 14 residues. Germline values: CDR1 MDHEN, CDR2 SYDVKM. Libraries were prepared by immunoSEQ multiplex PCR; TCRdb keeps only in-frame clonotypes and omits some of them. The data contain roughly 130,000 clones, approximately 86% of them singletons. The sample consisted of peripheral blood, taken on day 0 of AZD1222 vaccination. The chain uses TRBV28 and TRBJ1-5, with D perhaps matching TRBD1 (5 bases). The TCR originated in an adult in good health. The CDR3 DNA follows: TGTGCCAGCAGTTTAAGGGGAGATTATCAGCCCCAGCATTTT. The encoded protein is CASSLRGDYQPQHF.